These T cell receptor beta chains were read from a single sample in a study of T cell repertoires in cytomegalovirus infection. These TCRs' antigens remain unknown. One entry per CDR3 protein results from TCRdb running MiXCR on the reads. Among 750,000 to 950,000 distinct CDR3 sequences listed, 29% were seen once. The source was cultured CD8+ T cells from PBMCs, collected from culture after CMV antigen stimulation. Source of these receptors: a human donor in good health (CMV status not recorded). Some clones in this sample may be carry-over from other donors' samples. Both conserved end residues are part of each CDR3. Fields, in order: J gene, clone size, CDR3 length, D gene, V gene, CDR3 DNA, CDR3 protein. A D gene is named only where the DNA matches it firmly. For some rows the clone size is stated as once, few or many, or as a class when expanded; others skip it.

j_gene: TRBJ2-7
abundance: NA
len: 15
d_gene: NA
v_gene: TRBV10-3
CDR3nt: TGTGCCATCAGTGAGTCGAGGGCAGGGTCCTACGAGCAGTACTTC
CDR3aa: CAISESRAGSYEQYF

j_gene: TRBJ2-1
abundance: many
len: 18
d_gene: TRBD2
v_gene: TRBV7-8
CDR3nt: TGTGCCAGCAGCTTAGTTGCGGGGGAGACGAGCTCCTACAATGAGCAGTTCTTC
CDR3aa: CASSLVAGETSSYNEQFF

j_gene: TRBJ1-2
abundance: NA
len: 14
d_gene: NA
v_gene: TRBV20-1
CDR3nt: TGCAGTGCAGAGGGGCGGGGCGAAAATCATGGCTACACCTTC
CDR3aa: CSAEGRGENHGYTF

j_gene: TRBJ2-2
abundance: NA
len: 15
d_gene: NA
v_gene: TRBV24-1
CDR3nt: TGTGCCACCAGTGATCCCCAGGGGATCACCGGGGAGCTGTTTTTT
CDR3aa: CATSDPQGITGELFF

j_gene: TRBJ2-1
abundance: many
len: 12
d_gene: NA
v_gene: TRBV12-3/TRBV12-4
CDR3nt: TGTGCCAGCAGTTTACTCGGGACTGAGCAGTTCTTC
CDR3aa: CASSLLGTEQFF

j_gene: TRBJ2-5
abundance: NA
len: 15
d_gene: NA
v_gene: TRBV7-6
CDR3nt: TGTGCCAGCAGCTTGCTGGGGTCCAGGCTAGAGACCCAGTACTTC
CDR3aa: CASSLLGSRLETQYF

j_gene: TRBJ1-2
abundance: few
len: 16
d_gene: TRBD1
v_gene: TRBV15
CDR3nt: TGTGCCACCAGCGGACAACAGGGGGAAATGGGCTTCGCGTACACCTTC
CDR3aa: CATSGQQGEMGFAYTF

j_gene: TRBJ2-2
abundance: few
len: 14
d_gene: TRBD2
v_gene: TRBV12-3/TRBV12-4
CDR3nt: TGTGCCAGCAGTAGGAGCGGGGTCGCCGGGGAGCTGTTTTTT
CDR3aa: CASSRSGVAGELFF

j_gene: TRBJ1-1
abundance: NA
len: 13
d_gene: NA
v_gene: TRBV6-1
CDR3nt: TGTGCCATCGAAGGAGTGGGGTACACTGAAGCTTTCTTT
CDR3aa: CAIEGVGYTEAFF

j_gene: TRBJ2-7
abundance: few
len: 13
d_gene: NA
v_gene: TRBV12-3/TRBV12-4
CDR3nt: TGTGCCAGCAGTTTGGGACGGACTACTGAGCAGTACTTC
CDR3aa: CASSLGRTTEQYF

j_gene: TRBJ1-3
abundance: once
len: 15
d_gene: NA
v_gene: TRBV28
CDR3nt: TGTGCCAGCAGTTTATATACACTTTCTGGAAACACCATATATTTT
CDR3aa: CASSLYTLSGNTIYF

j_gene: TRBJ1-1
abundance: NA
len: 12
d_gene: NA
v_gene: TRBV5-5
CDR3nt: TGTGCCAGCACCCCAGGCAACCTCGAAGCTTTCTTT
CDR3aa: CASTPGNLEAFF

j_gene: TRBJ2-2
abundance: few
len: 17
d_gene: TRBD2
v_gene: TRBV12-3/TRBV12-4
CDR3nt: TGTGCCAGCAGTTTTGCTCTAGCGGGGGCCAACACCGGGGAGCTGTTTTTT
CDR3aa: CASSFALAGANTGELFF

j_gene: TRBJ2-2
abundance: few
len: 13
d_gene: NA
v_gene: TRBV3-1
CDR3nt: TGTGCCAGCAGCCCCCCAGGGGTCGGGGAGCTGTTTTTT
CDR3aa: CASSPPGVGELFF

j_gene: TRBJ2-1
abundance: NA
len: 17
d_gene: TRBD1
v_gene: TRBV19
CDR3nt: TGTGCCAGTAGTGCCCTCCAGACAGGGCGCCCTTACAATGAGCAGTTCTTC
CDR3aa: CASSALQTGRPYNEQFF

j_gene: TRBJ1-4
abundance: NA
len: 13
d_gene: NA
v_gene: TRBV19
CDR3nt: TGTGCCAGTAAAGAGGGCCCTAGGGAAAAACTGTTTTTT
CDR3aa: CASKEGPREKLFF

j_gene: TRBJ2-5
abundance: NA
len: 15
d_gene: NA
v_gene: TRBV27
CDR3nt: TGTGCCAGCAGTCTTCTCACAGGTCTCCAAGAGACCCAGTACTTC
CDR3aa: CASSLLTGLQETQYF

j_gene: TRBJ2-3
abundance: NA
len: 16
d_gene: TRBD1
v_gene: TRBV3-1
CDR3nt: TGTGCCAGCAGCCCCCGGACAGGTTTTAGCACAGATACGCAGTATTTT
CDR3aa: CASSPRTGFSTDTQYF

j_gene: TRBJ2-2
abundance: NA
len: 16
d_gene: TRBD1
v_gene: TRBV28
CDR3nt: TGTGCCAGCAGTTATCCGGGACAGGGGTTATTCGGGGAGCTGTTTTTT
CDR3aa: CASSYPGQGLFGELFF

j_gene: TRBJ2-5
abundance: NA
len: 15
d_gene: TRBD1
v_gene: TRBV12-3/TRBV12-4
CDR3nt: TGTGCCAGCAGTTTAGAGACAGGGGGAAAAGAGACCCAGTACTTC
CDR3aa: CASSLETGGKETQYF

j_gene: TRBJ1-2
abundance: few
len: 15
d_gene: NA
v_gene: TRBV27
CDR3nt: TGTGCCAGCAGTTTAATCGGGACGGAGCATTATGGCTACACCTTC
CDR3aa: CASSLIGTEHYGYTF

j_gene: TRBJ2-7
abundance: NA
len: 13
d_gene: TRBD2
v_gene: TRBV14
CDR3nt: TGTGCCAGCAGCGTGGGACTAGCGAACGAGCAGTACTTC
CDR3aa: CASSVGLANEQYF

j_gene: TRBJ1-1
abundance: NA
len: 14
d_gene: NA
v_gene: TRBV4-1
CDR3nt: TGCGCCAGCCCCCCGAGTCCTGGGGGCGCTGAAGCTTTCTTT
CDR3aa: CASPPSPGGAEAFF

j_gene: TRBJ1-6
abundance: NA
len: 15
d_gene: NA
v_gene: TRBV6-2/TRBV6-3
CDR3nt: TGTGCCAGCAAAGGTGAAGGGCAGGGTCCCACACCCCTCCACTTT
CDR3aa: CASKGEGQGPTPLHF

j_gene: TRBJ2-5
abundance: NA
len: 14
d_gene: NA
v_gene: TRBV25-1
CDR3nt: TGTGCCAGCAGTGATGCTCGGGAACGAGAGACCCAGTACTTC
CDR3aa: CASSDARERETQYF

j_gene: TRBJ2-1
abundance: NA
len: 16
d_gene: TRBD1
v_gene: TRBV5-1
CDR3nt: TGCGCCAGCAGCTTGGACCGGGACAGGCGTGACAATGAGCAGTTCTTC
CDR3aa: CASSLDRDRRDNEQFF

j_gene: TRBJ1-2
abundance: few
len: 12
d_gene: NA
v_gene: TRBV28
CDR3nt: TGTGCCAGCAGTTTTGAGACCTATGGCTACACCTTC
CDR3aa: CASSFETYGYTF

j_gene: TRBJ2-6
abundance: NA
len: 20
d_gene: NA
v_gene: TRBV7-9
CDR3nt: TGTGCCAGCAGCTTAGCCCTTAGACACGGCACCCAGTCTGGGGCCAACGTCCTGACTTTC
CDR3aa: CASSLALRHGTQSGANVLTF

j_gene: TRBJ1-5
abundance: NA
len: 15
d_gene: NA
v_gene: TRBV20-1
CDR3nt: TGCAGTGCTACGGACTCTCAGGGGCGCAATCAGCCCCAGCATTTT
CDR3aa: CSATDSQGRNQPQHF

j_gene: TRBJ1-2
abundance: many
len: 16
d_gene: NA
v_gene: TRBV7-6
CDR3nt: TGTGCCAGCAGCTTAGCGCTCGAGGGCGGGGACTATGGCTACACCTTC
CDR3aa: CASSLALEGGDYGYTF

j_gene: TRBJ2-3
abundance: few
len: 15
d_gene: NA
v_gene: TRBV28
CDR3nt: TGTGCCAGCAGGACTAGGGACTCTAGCACAGATACGCAGTATTTT
CDR3aa: CASRTRDSSTDTQYF

j_gene: TRBJ1-1
abundance: NA
len: 14
d_gene: NA
v_gene: TRBV20-1
CDR3nt: TGCAGTGCCCCATCCCAAGAAGGAAGCACTGAAGCTTTCTTT
CDR3aa: CSAPSQEGSTEAFF

j_gene: TRBJ2-1
abundance: NA
len: 16
d_gene: NA
v_gene: TRBV4-2
CDR3nt: TGTGCCAGCAGCCAAGAGGCTAGTCCAGGGGCACAGGAGCAGTTCTTC
CDR3aa: CASSQEASPGAQEQFF

j_gene: TRBJ2-2
abundance: NA
len: 15
d_gene: TRBD2
v_gene: TRBV11-3
CDR3nt: TGTGCCAGCAGCTTACGGCGGGGGGGCCCCGGGGAGCTGTTTTTT
CDR3aa: CASSLRRGGPGELFF

j_gene: TRBJ1-3
abundance: few
len: 15
d_gene: TRBD1
v_gene: TRBV12-3/TRBV12-4
CDR3nt: TGTGCCAGCGACCTGACAGGGAACGACGGAAACACCATATATTTT
CDR3aa: CASDLTGNDGNTIYF

j_gene: TRBJ2-3
abundance: NA
len: 17
d_gene: TRBD2
v_gene: TRBV6-5
CDR3nt: TGTGCCAGCAGTCTCCGGACTAGCGGGGGATTTACAGATACGCAGTATTTT
CDR3aa: CASSLRTSGGFTDTQYF

j_gene: TRBJ1-2
abundance: few
len: 14
d_gene: NA
v_gene: TRBV6-1
CDR3nt: TGTGCCAGCAGTGGGGAGAGGGACGGGGAGAGCTACACCTTC
CDR3aa: CASSGERDGESYTF

j_gene: TRBJ1-1
abundance: few
len: 14
d_gene: NA
v_gene: TRBV7-9
CDR3nt: TGTGCCAGCAGCTTGTGGGACGGCGACACTGAAGCTTTCTTT
CDR3aa: CASSLWDGDTEAFF

j_gene: TRBJ1-1
abundance: few
len: 16
d_gene: NA
v_gene: TRBV12-5
CDR3nt: TGTGCTAGTGGTTGGGGTAGGGCAGGGTCGAACACTGAAGCTTTCTTT
CDR3aa: CASGWGRAGSNTEAFF

j_gene: TRBJ2-1
abundance: many
len: 17
d_gene: NA
v_gene: TRBV7-6
CDR3nt: TGTGCCAGCAGCTTAGAAGTAGGTTGGACTCGGGACAATGAGCAGTTCTTC
CDR3aa: CASSLEVGWTRDNEQFF

j_gene: TRBJ2-1
abundance: NA
len: 19
d_gene: TRBD2
v_gene: TRBV7-3
CDR3nt: TGTGCCAGCAGCTTAACGAGTATCGGTCTCCCACGGGGGGACAATGAGCAGTTCTTC
CDR3aa: CASSLTSIGLPRGDNEQFF

j_gene: TRBJ2-7
abundance: once
len: 13
d_gene: NA
v_gene: TRBV9
CDR3nt: TGTGCCAGCGGGGGGGGGCGCGCCTACGAGCAGTACTTC
CDR3aa: CASGGGRAYEQYF

j_gene: TRBJ1-2
abundance: NA
len: 15
d_gene: NA
v_gene: TRBV27
CDR3nt: TGTGCCAGCACCCCTAGGGGGGGGCGGGACTATGGCTACACCTTC
CDR3aa: CASTPRGGRDYGYTF